Following are 30 T cell receptor beta chains from one sample sequenced in a study of beta chain features in type 1 diabetes. Expressed TCRB transcripts were sequenced after all isolated RNA was converted to cDNA. Here immunoSEQ multiplex PCR was the method, and the copy in TCRdb shows in-frame clones only, minus some. Of 15,000 to 20,000 clones listed, around 50% are singletons. Sequencing was done on a sample of stem cell memory CD4+ T cells from blood. The receptors come from a man aged 18 to 35 in good health.

The rearrangement links TRBV28 to TRBJ1-5; possible D gene TRBD1, 6 bases. V gave up 6 bases and J gave up 1 base, with 13 bases separating them. The length of the CDR3 is 15 residues. Germline values: CDR1 MDHEN, CDR2 SYDVKM. CDR3 amino acids: CASSSLGQSNQPQHF. The CDR3 coding sequence is TGTGCCAGCAGCTCGCTAGGACAGAGCAATCAGCCCCAGCATTTT.

The V call is TRBV6-5, the J call TRBJ2-7; TRBD1 is a possible D gene (6 bases). The ends were cut back, 0 bases at V and 5 bases at J, with 17 bases in the middle. Germline V gene data show CDR1 as MNHEY and CDR2 as SVGAGI. The CDR3 is made up of 16 amino acids. CDR3 sequence: CASSYSQDRLQDEQYF. DNA for the CDR3: TGTGCCAGCAGTTACTCTCAGGACAGACTTCAGGACGAGCAGTACTTC.

The chain couples TRBV19 to TRBJ1-2; TRBD1 agrees at 7 bases. V shed 0 bases and J 4 bases; nucleotides not matched to a gene: 5. This CDR3 region has 15 residues. CDR1 is LNHDA and CDR2 is SQIVND in the germline V gene (reference sequence). Here the CDR3 reads CASSIDTGDTYGYTF. The DNA for the CDR3 is TGTGCCAGTAGTATAGATACAGGGGATACCTATGGCTACACCTTC.

The CDR3, as DNA: TGTGCCAGCAGTTACTCTGGGCAGATGCACTACGAGCAGTACTTC. This gives the protein CASSYSGQMHYEQYF. The V and J genes are TRBV6-5 and TRBJ2-7, with D unclear. Germline CDR1 and CDR2: MNHEY and SVGAGI. V was trimmed by 0 bases and J by 3 bases, leaving 12 bases between them. The CDR3 has 15 amino acids.

The chain joins TRBV7-2 to TRBJ2-1; 10 bases line up with TRBD1. V lost 5 bases to trimming and J lost 5 bases; unmatched junction nucleotides: 6. CDR3 size: 15 residues. The germline V gene encodes CDR1 SGHTA and CDR2 FQGNSA. CDR3 bases: TGTGCCAGCAGCCGTCGGGGACAGGGGAACAATGAGCAGTTCTTC. Translating it yields CASSRRGQGNNEQFF.

The V and J genes are TRBV6-1 and TRBJ2-3, with a weak D call TRBD2 (5 bases). Germline CDR1 and CDR2: MNHNS and SASEGT. CDR3 length: 14 residues. The V and J ends lost 7 bases and 5 bases respectively, with 16 bases between them. CDR3 nucleotides: TGTGCCAGCACCAGAGGGCTAGCTGTAGATACGCAGTATTTT. It yields the protein CASTRGLAVDTQYF.

This clone has a handful of counts. V usage is TRBV5-4 and J usage is TRBJ2-7, with D unclear. The germline V gene has CDR1 SGHNT and CDR2 YYREEE (reference sequence). Trimming cost V 4 bases and J 0 bases, with 11 bases left between them. CDR3 length: 14 amino acids. The CDR3 DNA follows: TGTGCCAGCAGCCTCCAGGCAGACTCCTACGAGCAGTACTTC. Translating it yields CASSLQADSYEQYF.

The genes are TRBV21-1 and TRBJ2-3; TRBD2 reflects the table's D call only, with no check against the DNA. TRBV21-1 is a documented pseudogene. The CDR3 loop spans 13 amino acids. The CDR3 DNA reads TGTGCCAGTCCCGGGAGGGGGAATGATACGCAGTATTTT. It translates to CASPGRGNDTQYF.

The CDR3 nucleotides read TGTGCCAGCTCACTTGGACAGGGGTCCACAGATACGCAGTATTTT. As protein: CASSLGQGSTDTQYF. The V and J genes are TRBV18 and TRBJ2-3, with TRBD1 identical over 9 bases. Germline-derived CDR1 and CDR2 are KGHSH and LQKENI. The V segment lost 4 bases and the J segment 2 bases; nucleotides outside the gene matches: 4. This CDR3 contains 15 residues.

The chain uses TRBV4-1 and TRBJ1-1, with a tentative D call TRBD1 (6 bases). CDR1 is MGHRA and CDR2 is YSYEKL in the germline V gene. This CDR3 comprises 21 residues. The germline V and J ends were trimmed by 0 bases and 2 bases, with 28 bases remaining between them. CDR3: CASSQEKAQGPPSRSNTEAFF. CDR3 coding DNA: TGCGCCAGCAGCCAAGAGAAAGCGCAGGGGCCTCCTTCGAGGAGTAACACTGAAGCTTTCTTT.

The CDR3 region has the DNA TGTGCCAGCAGCTTACAACGGGTGTTTAATTCACCCCTCCACTTT. It yields the protein CASSLQRVFNSPLHF. The J gene is TRBJ1-6, the V gene TRBV7-2; D remains ambiguous. This CDR3 has 15 residues. V lost 2 bases to trimming and J lost 6 bases, with 11 bases between them. Germline values: CDR1 SGHTA, CDR2 FQGNSA.

This sequence joins TRBV4-3 and TRBJ2-3; tentative D call: TRBD1 (5 bases). Trimming took 3 bases from V and 4 from J, leaving 14 bases between them. The CDR3 loop spans 15 amino acids. Germline V gives CDR1 LGHNA, CDR2 YSLEER. CDR3 in amino acids: CASSQAPGPADTQYF. The CDR3 nucleotides are TGCGCCAGCAGCCAGGCCCCAGGGCCTGCAGATACGCAGTATTTT.

The chain combines TRBV7-9 with TRBJ2-7, with 10 bases identical to TRBD1. From germline, CDR1 is SEHNR and CDR2 FQNEAQ (reference sequence). CDR3 size: 14 residues. The V gene end was trimmed by 5 bases and the J gene end by 2 bases; junction bases not matched to a gene: 3. CDR3 bases: TGTGCCAGCAGCCAAGGACAGGGGGCCTACGAGCAGTACTTC. Encoded protein: CASSQGQGAYEQYF.

This clone was counted between two and nine times. The rearrangement uses TRBV7-2 and TRBJ2-7, with D possibly being TRBD2 (6 bases). Looked up from germline, CDR1 is SGHTA and CDR2 is FQGNSA. This CDR3 comprises 13 residues. Trimming cost V 4 bases and J 3 bases, with 10 bases left between them. Here the CDR3 reads CASSSGSYYEQYF. CDR3 sequence (DNA): TGTGCCAGCAGCTCCGGGAGCTACTACGAGCAGTACTTC.

This chain links TRBV5-1 with TRBJ2-7, with 7 nucleotides matching TRBD1. The junction had 9 bases not matched to a gene; V was cut back by 3 bases and J by 3 bases. This CDR3 has 15 amino acids. Per the germline V gene, CDR1 is SGHRS and CDR2 is YFSETQ. CDR3 in amino acids: CASSSRQGPDYEQYF. The CDR3 nucleotides read TGCGCCAGCAGCTCCCGACAGGGCCCCGACTACGAGCAGTACTTC.

This clone was recorded a few times. The V call is TRBV7-2, the J call TRBJ2-2, with 7 positions matching TRBD1. Germline CDR1 reads SGHTA; CDR2 reads FQGNSA. The ends lost 3 bases at V and 4 bases at J; junction bases unmatched: 5. The CDR3 runs to 15 residues. The CDR3 DNA reads TGTGCCAGCAGCTTGGAGACAGGGACCACCGGGGAGCTGTTTTTT. As protein: CASSLETGTTGELFF.

The chain carries TRBV7-2 and TRBJ2-7; 9 positions agree with TRBD2. This CDR3 spans 17 amino acids. The V gene end was trimmed by 0 bases and the J gene end by 3 bases; junction bases not matched to a gene: 9. The germline V gene has CDR1 SGHTA and CDR2 FQGNSA. The CDR3 loop is CASSLAPRLAGDYEQYF. CDR3 DNA: TGTGCCAGCAGCTTAGCCCCCCGATTAGCGGGGGACTACGAGCAGTACTTC.

The V call is TRBV11-2, the J call TRBJ2-5, with 12 bases matching TRBD2. Trimming cost V 6 bases and J 6 bases; bases outside gene matches: 5. CDR3 size: 14 residues. Germline V gene data show CDR1 as SGHAT and CDR2 as FQNNGV. The CDR3 bases are TGTGCCAGCAGTGGACTAGCGGGGTCAAAGACCCAGTACTTC. Translation gives CASSGLAGSKTQYF.

The chain has TRBV19 and TRBJ2-2; 7 bases map to TRBD2. CDR1 and CDR2 (germline): LNHDA, SQIVND (reference sequence). The length of the CDR3 is 16 residues. The V and J ends lost 7 bases and 5 bases, in that order; junction bases with no gene match: 13. Here the CDR3 reads CASTQPRGRGTGELFF. Written as DNA, the CDR3 is TGTGCCAGTACCCAACCGCGCGGGAGAGGGACCGGGGAGCTGTTTTTT.

The chain couples TRBV14 to TRBJ2-5; TRBD2 agrees at 7 bases. The CDR3 loop spans 15 amino acids. Germline V gives CDR1 SGHDN, CDR2 FVKESK. V shed 2 bases, J shed 4 bases, and the junction held 7 bases outside the gene matches. CDR3 in DNA: TGTGCCAGCAGCCAAATTTCAGGGAGGGGAGAGACCCAGTACTTC. Its protein is CASSQISGRGETQYF.

The chain has TRBV19 and TRBJ2-7; 9 bases are shared with TRBD1. Germline V lookup: CDR1 LNHDA, CDR2 SQIVND (reference sequence). The V and J ends lost 5 bases and 3 bases, in that order; junction bases with no gene match: 5. The CDR3 covers 14 residues. The CDR3, as DNA: TGTGCCAGTAGTGCGACAGGGGGTTTCTACGAGCAGTACTTC. Its translation is CASSATGGFYEQYF.

This clone was seen more than once but under ten times. The chain combines TRBV7-2 with TRBJ2-7; 8 bases align to TRBD1. CDR3 length: 14 residues. Germline trimming cut 5 bases from V and 3 bases from J; bases unmatched to any gene: 6. Germline values: CDR1 SGHTA, CDR2 FQGNSA. CDR3 bases: TGTGCCAGCAGCAGAGGACAGGGTCTCTACGAGCAGTACTTC. It specifies CASSRGQGLYEQYF. Complete variable domain (other parts from reference TRBV7-2 and TRBJ2-7): GAGVSQSPSNKVTEKGKDVELRCDPISGHTALYWYRQSLGQGLEFLIYFQGNSAPDKSGLPSDRFSAERTGGSVSTLTIQRTQQEDSAVYLCASSRGQGLYEQYFGPGTRLTVT.

This chain connects TRBV7-3 to TRBJ2-3, with D perhaps matching TRBD1 (5 bases). This CDR3 region has 14 residues. Trimming removed 5 bases at V and 1 base at J, with 10 bases between. Germline CDR1 SGHTA, CDR2 FQGTGA. For the CDR3, the DNA is TGTGCCAGCAGCCCAGGGCCCGGCACAGATACGCAGTATTTT. Translating it yields CASSPGPGTDTQYF.

This clone appeared a few times. This sequence joins TRBV5-1 and TRBJ2-2; D call uncertain. Germline lookup yields CDR1 SGHRS and CDR2 YFSETQ. The CDR3 has 13 residues. The germline V and J ends were trimmed by 1 base and 6 bases, with 7 bases remaining between them. The CDR3 DNA sequence: TGCGCCAGCAGCTTGCGCAGTTCCGGGGAGCTGTTTTTT. Translating it yields CASSLRSSGELFF. Variable domain in full (rest from reference TRBV5-1 and TRBJ2-2): KAGVTQTPRYLIKTRGQQVTLSCSPISGHRSVSWYQQTPGQGLQFLFEYFSETQRNKGNFPGRFSGRQFSNSRSEMNVSTLELGDSALYLCASSLRSSGELFFGEGSRLTVL.

The chain carries TRBV5-1 and TRBJ2-1, with 7 bases aligning to TRBD1. Per the germline V gene, CDR1 is SGHRS and CDR2 is YFSETQ. This CDR3 contains 15 residues. The V segment lost 8 bases and the J segment 0 bases; nucleotides outside the gene matches: 8. This chain's CDR3 is CASLRRQGSYNEQFF. CDR3 coding DNA: TGCGCCAGTCTACGTCGACAGGGCTCCTACAATGAGCAGTTCTTC.

V and J are TRBV21-1 and TRBJ2-4; TRBD1, the table's D call, was not compared with the DNA. TRBV21-1 is a documented pseudogene. CDR3 length equals 14 residues. CDR3 protein: CASSIGTGRNIQYF. In nucleotides, the CDR3 is TGTGCCAGCAGCATAGGGACAGGGAGGAACATTCAGTACTTC.

J is TRBJ1-5 and V is TRBV19, with TRBD1 as a possible D gene (6 bases). The V and J ends lost 3 bases and 7 bases respectively, with 13 bases between them. Germline-derived CDR1 and CDR2 are LNHDA and SQIVND (reference sequence). The CDR3 is 14 residues long. CDR3 coding DNA: TGTGCCAGTAGTATTTTGGGGGCGAGGCAGCCCCAGCATTTT. Translated: CASSILGARQPQHF. Full variable domain (remainder filled in from reference TRBV19 and TRBJ1-5): DGGITQSPKYLFRKEGQNVTLSCEQNLNHDAMYWYRQDPGQGLRLIYYSQIVNDFQKGDIAEGYSVSREKKESFPLTVTSAQKNPTAFYLCASSILGARQPQHFGDGTRLSIL.

CDR3 in DNA: TGTGCCAGCAGCCGCCAGGGACAGGGTTTAAATGAGCAGTTCTTC. Translation: CASSRQGQGLNEQFF. This chain joins TRBV4-2 and TRBJ2-1, with 9 bases lining up with TRBD1. The J segment lost 7 bases and the V segment lost 4 bases, leaving 8 bases of the junction unmatched. Looked up from germline, CDR1 is LGHNA and CDR2 is YNFKEQ. This CDR3 has 15 amino acids.

V is TRBV6-6 and J is TRBJ1-2; 10 bases agree with TRBD1. CDR3 length equals 15 residues. Germline V gene sequence: CDR1 MNHNY, CDR2 SVGAGI (reference sequence). The J segment lost 4 bases and the V segment lost 6 bases, leaving 8 bases of the junction unmatched. The CDR3: CASRPRQGASYGYTF. The CDR3, as DNA: TGTGCCAGCAGACCTCGACAGGGGGCGAGCTATGGCTACACCTTC.

V is TRBV7-9 and J is TRBJ2-7; 14 nucleotides agree with TRBD2. The CDR3 is 14 amino acids. V was pared by 3 bases and J by 7 bases, with 2 bases of the junction left unmatched. Per the germline V gene, CDR1 is SEHNR and CDR2 is FQNEAQ (reference sequence). CDR3 in amino acids: CASSLRLAGGEQYF. DNA for the CDR3: TGTGCCAGCAGCTTGCGACTAGCGGGAGGGGAGCAGTACTTC.